The 5 T cell receptor beta chains presented below share a single source sample, sequenced in a study of T cell responses to AZD1222 COVID-19 vaccine. Profiled with immunoSEQ multiplex PCR; TCRdb holds only in-frame clones, not every one. Here the sample spans approximately 60,000 clones, about 70% being singletons. The sequencing used peripheral blood, collected on day 0 of AZD1222 vaccination. All receptors derive from an adult in good health.

A remark on this clone: This CDR3 is also generated by other DNA sequences in the sample. The chain links TRBV18 to TRBJ1-5, with D possibly matching TRBD1 (5 bases). The CDR3 is 14 residues long. V lost 2 bases, J lost 3 bases, and 8 bases lay in between. From germline, CDR1 is KGHSH and CDR2 LQKENI. The CDR3 sequence: CASSPGGLNQPQHF. For the CDR3, the DNA is TGTGCCAGCTCACCAGGGGGTCTCAATCAGCCCCAGCATTTT.

This chain uses TRBV9 with TRBJ2-1, with D maybe TRBD2 (5 bases). This CDR3 has 15 amino acids. Germline-derived CDR1 and CDR2 are SGDLS and YYNGEE. V lost 0 bases and J 5 bases, leaving 12 bases between the germline ends. The CDR3 is CASSVEVTINNEQFF. The CDR3 bases are TGTGCCAGCAGCGTAGAGGTGACTATAAACAATGAGCAGTTCTTC.

This clone was picked up one time. The V and J genes are TRBV28 and TRBJ1-5, with D possibly matching TRBD1 (5 bases). V gave up 11 bases and J gave up 0 bases, with 14 bases separating them. In germline, CDR1 is MDHEN, CDR2 SYDVKM. This CDR3 contains 14 residues. CDR3 amino acids: CAAGGVLSNQPQHF. CDR3 bases: TGTGCCGCGGGGGGAGTCCTTAGCAATCAGCCCCAGCATTTT. The complete variable domain, with remaining parts taken from reference TRBV28 and TRBJ1-5, reads DVKVTQSSRYLVKRTGEKVFLECVQDMDHENMFWYRQDPGLGLRLIYFSYDVKMKEKGDIPEGYSVSREKKERFSLILESASTNQTSMYLCAAGGVLSNQPQHFGDGTRLSIL.

The V gene is TRBV7-2, the J gene TRBJ1-6; no clear D. Trimming cost V 7 bases and J 0 bases, with 13 bases left between them. This CDR3 is 16 amino acids long. Germline-derived CDR1 and CDR2 are SGHTA and FQGNSA. The CDR3 sequence is CASNRYESSYNSPLHF. The CDR3 region has the DNA TGTGCCAGCAACCGGTACGAGAGCTCCTATAATTCACCCCTCCACTTT.

This sequence joins TRBV5-6 and TRBJ1-1, with TRBD1 as a possible D gene (6 bases). In germline, CDR1 is SGHDT, CDR2 YYEEEE. There are 13 residues in the CDR3. Trimming pared 4 bases from V and 1 base from J, leaving 8 bases between. CDR3 sequence reads: CASSEDRNTEAFF. CDR3 coding DNA: TGTGCCAGCAGCGAGGACAGGAACACTGAAGCTTTCTTT.